These 17 T cell receptor beta chains originate from one sample sequenced in a study of cytomegalovirus exposure and HLA in healthy donors. PCR involved 60 Vbeta and 13 Jbeta primers. Sequencing was performed with immunoSEQ multiplex PCR; in TCRdb, only in-frame clones are kept and a portion is missing. The sample includes 150,000 to 200,000 clones, approximately 80% of them seen just once. Sequencing was done on a sample of PBMCs. These TCRs come from a man aged 25-40 years in good health and CMV-seropositive.

This clone was counted a few times. The chain links TRBV11-2 to TRBJ2-6; a possible D gene is TRBD2 (6 bases). The germline V gene encodes CDR1 SGHAT and CDR2 FQNNGV. V was trimmed by 5 bases and J by 2 bases, leaving 22 bases between them. The CDR3 has 19 residues. The CDR3 loop reads CASSRRTLGGSAGANVLTF. For the CDR3, the DNA is TGTGCCAGCAGCCGGCGCACCCTGGGGGGAAGTGCTGGGGCCAACGTCCTGACTTTC.

The chain carries TRBV6-5 and TRBJ2-3; 12 bases align to TRBD1. Germline CDR1 and CDR2: MNHEY and SVGAGI. Losses at the gene ends were 4 bases for V and 4 bases for J; bases not matched to a gene: 6. The CDR3 is 16 amino acids. The CDR3 nucleotides are TGTGCCAGCAGTTCGCGGGACAGGGGGCCCCCAGATACGCAGTATTTT. Translation gives CASSSRDRGPPDTQYF.

This chain uses TRBV10-3 with TRBJ1-1; 12 nucleotides agree with TRBD1. J lost 4 bases, V lost 7 bases, and 10 bases had no gene match. This CDR3 has 16 residues. Germline loops: CDR1 ENHRY, CDR2 SYGVKD. The CDR3 loop reads CAITEGTGGAGTEAFF. The CDR3 DNA sequence: TGTGCCATCACCGAGGGGACAGGGGGCGCAGGCACTGAAGCTTTCTTT.

This chain connects TRBV4-1 to TRBJ2-7; D may be TRBD1 (7 bases). The V end lost 0 bases, the J end lost 3 bases, and 15 bases lay between the germline ends. Germline CDR1 is MGHRA and CDR2 is YSYEKL. This CDR3 has 16 amino acids. The CDR3 sequence: CASSQESRGTVYEQYF. In nucleotides, the CDR3 is TGCGCCAGCAGCCAAGAAAGCCGCGGGACAGTCTACGAGCAGTACTTC.

The V and J genes are TRBV28 and TRBJ1-2; 10 nucleotides line up with TRBD1. CDR3 length: 15 residues. The germline V gene encodes CDR1 MDHEN and CDR2 SYDVKM. V lost 2 bases and J lost 2; bases outside the gene matches: 2. For the CDR3, the DNA is TGTGCCAGCAGTTTACAGACAGGGGGCAACTATGGCTACACCTTC. Translated: CASSLQTGGNYGYTF.

This clone was detected only once. The rearrangement links TRBV6-5 to TRBJ2-3; 7 bases align to TRBD2. Germline V gene data show CDR1 as MNHEY and CDR2 as SVGAGI. After removal of 4 bases from V and 1 base from J, the junction contained 5 bases not matched to a gene. CDR3 length: 15 amino acids. The CDR3 nucleotides are TGTGCCAGCAGTTCCCCCGGACTAGGCACAGATACGCAGTATTTT. Its translation is CASSSPGLGTDTQYF.

This chain uses TRBV5-4 with TRBJ2-2, with a tentative D call TRBD1 (5 bases). CDR3 length equals 15 residues. The V gene lost 0 bases and the J gene lost 2 bases, with 8 bases spanning the gap. Germline CDR1 and CDR2: SGHNT and YYREEE (reference sequence). CDR3 in DNA: TGTGCCAGCAGCTTGGTAGGGGCTAACACCGGGGAGCTGTTTTTT. The encoded protein is CASSLVGANTGELFF.

This clone came up a few times. The chain has TRBV7-7 and TRBJ2-7, with TRBD2 as a possible D gene (6 bases). The germline V gene has CDR1 SSHAT and CDR2 FNYEAQ (reference sequence). With 0 bases removed from V and 5 bases from J, the gap between germline ends came to 8 bases. The CDR3 spans 13 residues. CDR3 protein: CASSLARGDEQYF. CDR3 nucleotide sequence: TGTGCCAGCAGCTTAGCGCGGGGTGACGAGCAGTACTTC.

This clone has only one observation. The chain carries TRBV7-8 and TRBJ2-7; TRBD2 agrees at 12 bases. The V gene's germline CDR1 is SGHVS and CDR2 FQNEAQ. The CDR3 totals 15 residues. V was pared by 1 base and J by 6 bases, with 4 bases of the junction left unmatched. The CDR3 sequence: CASSLELAGGREQYF. CDR3 in DNA: TGTGCCAGCAGCTTAGAACTAGCGGGAGGACGCGAGCAGTACTTC.

CDR3 protein: CASSGPPSGDKDTQYF. The CDR3 DNA follows: TGTGCCAGCAGCGGTCCCCCTAGCGGGGATAAAGATACGCAGTATTTT. This chain connects TRBV13 to TRBJ2-3; 9 nucleotides line up with TRBD2. The V and J ends lost 5 bases and 5 bases, in that order; junction bases with no gene match: 11. CDR1 is PRHDT and CDR2 is FYEKMQ in the germline V gene (reference sequence). The CDR3 has 16 amino acids.

The chain carries TRBV28 and TRBJ2-7; 11 nucleotides agree with TRBD1. Germline CDR1 and CDR2: MDHEN and SYDVKM. The ends lost 5 bases at V and 12 bases at J; junction bases unmatched: 12. The CDR3 is 14 residues long. In nucleotides, the CDR3 is TGTGCCAGCAGTCCCCCCCTCGGACAGGGGGCACCGTACTTC. Its protein product is CASSPPLGQGAPYF.

In its sample, this clone was seen once. The CDR3 sequence is CSAQAPETQYF. In DNA, the CDR3 is TGCAGTGCTCAGGCCCCGGAGACCCAGTACTTC. The chain combines TRBV20-1 with TRBJ2-5, with no clear D. The CDR3 length is 11 residues. V dropped 5 bases and J dropped 5 bases, with 9 bases sitting between them. Germline V lookup: CDR1 DFQATT, CDR2 SNEGSKA (reference sequence).

This chain connects TRBV14 to TRBJ1-5; possible D gene TRBD1, 5 bases. V dropped 4 bases and J dropped 5 bases, with 6 bases sitting between them. The germline V gene encodes CDR1 SGHDN and CDR2 FVKESK. The CDR3 extends over 12 amino acids. CDR3 sequence reads: CASSLGDQPQHF. The CDR3 coding sequence is TGTGCCAGCAGCCTAGGGGATCAGCCCCAGCATTTT. Full variable domain (remainder filled in from reference TRBV14 and TRBJ1-5): EAGVTQFPSHSVIEKGQTVTLRCDPISGHDNLYWYRRVMGKEIKFLLHFVKESKQDESGMPNNRFLAERTGGTYSTLKVQPAELEDSGVYFCASSLGDQPQHFGDGTRLSIL.

The chain has TRBV5-1 and TRBJ1-2; D not resolved. This CDR3 contains 13 residues. The germline gives CDR1 SGHRS, CDR2 YFSETQ. V dropped 5 bases and J dropped 3 bases, with 11 bases sitting between them. In nucleotides, the CDR3 is TGCGCCAGCAGGCACACAGAGTACTATGGCTACACCTTC. Residues: CASRHTEYYGYTF.

CDR3 protein: CASQQGREGELFF. The CDR3 DNA reads as TGTGCCAGCCAACAGGGAAGGGAGGGGGAGCTGTTTTTT. The V call is TRBV28, the J call TRBJ2-2; possible D gene TRBD1, 6 bases. This CDR3 comprises 13 residues. Germline V gene sequence: CDR1 MDHEN, CDR2 SYDVKM. V was clipped by 8 bases and J by 8 bases, with 15 bases between them.

In its sample, this clone was seen a few times. The CDR3 region is CASSLVLSETEAFF. The CDR3 DNA follows: TGTGCCAGCAGCTTAGTCTTGTCTGAGACTGAAGCTTTCTTT. The chain recombines TRBV11-2 with TRBJ1-1; unclear D gene. Germline-derived CDR1 and CDR2 are SGHAT and FQNNGV. CDR3 length equals 14 residues. Deletions cut 1 base from V and 5 bases from J, with 11 bases between.

The chain is built from TRBV13 and TRBJ1-1; TRBD1 matches 7 bases. CDR3 length: 16 residues. The V gene end was trimmed by 3 bases and the J gene end by 10 bases; junction bases not matched to a gene: 17. In germline, CDR1 is PRHDT, CDR2 FYEKMQ (reference sequence). DNA for the CDR3: TGTGCCAGCAGCTTCGTTTCGGGACAGACGGATGTTTCAGCTTTCTTT. Protein product: CASSFVSGQTDVSAFF. The whole variable domain, remainder taken from reference TRBV13 and TRBJ1-1, is AAGVIQSPRHLIKEKRETATLKCYPIPRHDTVYWYQQGPGQDPQFLISFYEKMQSDKGSIPDRFSAQQFSDYHSELNMSSLELGDSALYFCASSFVSGQTDVSAFFGQGTRLTVV.